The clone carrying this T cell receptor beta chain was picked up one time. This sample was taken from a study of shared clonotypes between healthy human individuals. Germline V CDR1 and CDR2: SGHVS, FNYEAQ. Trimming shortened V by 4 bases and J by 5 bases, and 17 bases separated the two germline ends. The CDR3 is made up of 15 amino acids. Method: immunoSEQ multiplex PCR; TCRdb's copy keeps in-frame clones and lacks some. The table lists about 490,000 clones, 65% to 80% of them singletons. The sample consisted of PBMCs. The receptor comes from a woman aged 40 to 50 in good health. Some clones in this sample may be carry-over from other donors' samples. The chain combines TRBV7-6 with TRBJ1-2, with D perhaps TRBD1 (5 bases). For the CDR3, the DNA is TGTGCCAGCAGCTCCCGATCGACAGACTCATATGGCTACACCTTC. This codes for CASSSRSTDSYGYTF.